The rows below give T cell receptor beta chains drawn from one sample of a study of blood T cell repertoires in COVID-19. Using immunoSEQ multiplex PCR, the repertoire was profiled, and TCRdb retains in-frame clones only, with some absent. The sample has around 49,000 clones, under 90% seen once; the top ten hold around 22%. Sequenced: peripheral blood. These receptors all stem from a woman of 80 years or more with COVID-19, enrolled during active disease. Each CDR3 is given without its conserved first and last residue. The order of the fields is V gene, J gene, CDR3 protein.

TRBV7-2,TRBJ2-7,ASSPGGPGTSLEQY
TRBV5-8,TRBJ2-7,ASSGPYEQY
TRBV7-6,TRBJ2-1,ASSWPLAGGTSSYNEQF
TRBV19,TRBJ1-5,ASIPPRVAGSGNQPQH
TRBV9,TRBJ2-7,ASSVEGQGALGEQY
TRBV11-2,TRBJ2-5,ASTPSRLAGGYQETQY
TRBV6-5,TRBJ1-5,ASLRSGRENQPQH
TRBV6-2/TRBV6-3,TRBJ1-5,ASSYNPGIGNQPQH
TRBV7-2,TRBJ2-7,ASSFGSNLGEQY
TRBV28,TRBJ1-2,ASRGKTGDYYGYT
TRBV18,TRBJ2-7,ASSPPGGNEQY
TRBV5-1,TRBJ2-7,ASSLGQGHYEQY
TRBV28,TRBJ1-6,ASSLVGAPLH
TRBV11-2,TRBJ2-1,ASSVATSVLNEQF
TRBV3-1/TRBV3-2,TRBJ2-2,ASSRETGTGELF
TRBV18,TRBJ1-1,ASSPGEVTGGSEAF
TRBV18,TRBJ2-7,ASSLGAPGHEQY
TRBV5-1,TRBJ2-7,ASSLGLAGALGEQY
TRBV10-2,TRBJ1-2,ASRDTGTGSGYT
TRBV5-1,TRBJ1-1,ASSHTGGGTEAF
TRBV19,TRBJ2-5,ASSIRLAGLQETQY
TRBV11-2,TRBJ2-7,ASSLDRLAGGSYEQY
TRBV21-1,TRBJ2-7,ASSDRDRGYEQY
TRBV4-1,TRBJ1-3,ASSQDLLSSGNTIY
TRBV18,TRBJ2-4,ASSPGQDGKNIQY
TRBV7-9,TRBJ2-7,ASSPGTSVSYEQY
TRBV29-1,TRBJ2-5,SVESTTQY
TRBV5-1,TRBJ2-2,ASSLLRKNTGELF
TRBV6-5,TRBJ2-7,ASSQTSGLYEQY
TRBV5-8,TRBJ1-5,ASSLGDSVGNQPQH
TRBV7-3,TRBJ1-1,ASSFQGNTEAF
TRBV14,TRBJ2-7,ASSRRTSGYEQY
TRBV28,TRBJ2-1,ASSFSGRAFGEQF
TRBV27,TRBJ2-2,ASSLGAGDPNTGELF
TRBV28,TRBJ1-5,ASSSLDRESNQPQH
TRBV4-1,TRBJ2-5,ASSQEFSQAQETQY
TRBV3-1/TRBV3-2,TRBJ1-2,ASRRGTSANYGYT
TRBV7-9,TRBJ1-2,ASSLPQNNYGYT
TRBV6-5,TRBJ2-7,ASSYGGGDEQY
TRBV6-1,TRBJ2-1,ASSDAGTSGRDEQF
TRBV12-3/TRBV12-4,TRBJ2-1,ASSLRESRQF
TRBV30,TRBJ2-4,AWSRGVTKNIQY
TRBV4-1,TRBJ2-2,ASSQFEGGGELF
TRBV3-1/TRBV3-2,TRBJ1-2,ASSQGTTGIDGYT
TRBV4-2,TRBJ1-4,ASSQGDRAGREKLF
TRBV6-5,TRBJ2-7,ASLDSGRTYEQY
TRBV7-3,TRBJ2-2,ASSFGGTGELF
TRBV24-1,TRBJ1-4,ATSQGYTTNEKLF
TRBV3-1/TRBV3-2,TRBJ1-2,ASSQSAGFYGYT
TRBV9,TRBJ2-1,ASSVGGLAGSEEQF
TRBV7-9,TRBJ2-7,ASSSKREGREQY
TRBV29-1,TRBJ2-2,SARNEARTGELF
TRBV7-3,TRBJ2-2,ASSLGLAGLSGELF
TRBV18,TRBJ2-5,ASSPDRKETQY
TRBV18,TRBJ2-1,ASSRRGWDNEQF